This TCR beta chain was identified during a study of blood T cell repertoires in COVID-19 (dated by TCRdb to between 2020 and 2021). Notes on the research overall: Collaborator samples came from the United States, Italy and Spain and covered acute and convalescent phases of COVID-19. Where available, HLA class I and class II types were taken from metadata supplied by the sample provider and were not determined by assay-based typing. The samples were drawn from two sources: the first 160 participants of the ongoing ImmuneRACE study, and 1,254 subjects contributed by 6 global collaborators. A freely available public database, intended as a resource for researchers studying the immune response to SARS-CoV-2, is where the repertoires were released. Sample metadata almost always included a de-identified subject ID, COVID-19 status, age in years and sex. Deeply sampled blood TCRbeta repertoires from subjects exposed to, actively infected with, or recovered from COVID-19 were included in the dataset. The material from the prospective study consisted of cDNA or gDNA derived from T cells, B-cell-depleted T cells, or PBMCs.

General study outcomes and caveats: The amount of clinical and demographic metadata varied by source and participant and was provided uncurated.

Each collaborating institution followed its own protocols to collect whole blood in K2EDTA tubes. Collaborator samples were shipped for TCRbeta analysis as frozen whole blood, isolated PBMCs, or DNA extracted from either sample type. In regard to this clone: Its cognate antigen has yet to be identified. No clone much larger than this one lies a single base away; base qualities are absent.

TCRbeta CDR3 regions were amplified from genomic DNA by means of the immunoSEQ Assay, a bias-controlled multiplex PCR. From the authors' description of their analysis: The number of nucleated cells in each sample was estimated from the amplification of reference gene primers within the assay. Sequence reads were collapsed and filtered to measure the absolute abundance of every unique TCRbeta CDR3 rearrangement. Productive Simpson clonality was computed per sample as the square root of Simpson's diversity index over productive rearrangements. Sourced from immuneACCESS, this table was stored by TCRdb with only in-frame sequences that have V and J called. A share of the clones is absent; for the studies checked, an unresolved V gene accounts for under half, and the remainder has no known explanation. For V, J and clone size, that table is used; D and trimming come from the DNA. The table for this sample lists some 16,000 clones; 93% of them were counted only once. The top ten hold around 6% of the sample.

V loses 8 bases at its end and J loses 7 bases; junction bases beyond the gene matches: 8. From the germline V gene, CDR1 is MRHNA and CDR2 is SNTAGT. The CDR3 spans 14 residues, from the cysteine through the phenylalanine. Of all the DNA, just the CDR3 is kept, 42 bases in frame from base 1. The sequence links TRBV6-4 to TRBJ2-7; 13 bases in between match TRBD2. The specimen was peripheral blood. The sequence came from a human donor in a cohort sampled during active COVID-19. CDR3 protein: CASDRLAGGPEQYF. The nucleotides read TGTGCCAGCGATAGACTAGCGGGAGGCCCGGAGCAGTACTTC.